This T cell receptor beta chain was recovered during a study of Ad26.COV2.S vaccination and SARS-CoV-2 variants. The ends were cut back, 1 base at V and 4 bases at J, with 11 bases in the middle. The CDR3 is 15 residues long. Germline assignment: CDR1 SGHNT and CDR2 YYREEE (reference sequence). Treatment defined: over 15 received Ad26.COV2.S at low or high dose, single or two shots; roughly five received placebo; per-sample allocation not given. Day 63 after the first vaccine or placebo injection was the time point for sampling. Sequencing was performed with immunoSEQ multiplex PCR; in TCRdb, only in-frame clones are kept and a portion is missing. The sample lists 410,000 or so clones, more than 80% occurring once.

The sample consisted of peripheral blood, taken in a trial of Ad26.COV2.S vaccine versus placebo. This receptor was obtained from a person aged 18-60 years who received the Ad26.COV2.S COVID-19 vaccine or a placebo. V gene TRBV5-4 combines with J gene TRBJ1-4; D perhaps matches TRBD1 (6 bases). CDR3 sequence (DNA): TGTGCCAGCAGCTTGAGAGGGGGTGGTAATGAAAAACTGTTTTTT. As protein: CASSLRGGGNEKLFF.